These T cell receptor beta chains were read from a single sample in a study of T cells in Graves' hyperthyroidism and ophthalmopathy. TCRdb re-derived calls from the multiplex PCR reads in MiXCR, one entry per CDR3 protein. Here the sample spans about 640,000 distinct CDR3 sequences, less than 25% being singletons. The sample consisted of blood. The receptors stem from a man aged 25-45 years with Graves' ophthalmopathy. Both conserved end residues are part of each CDR3. D genes are given only for firm matches. Expanded clones are given a class, and other clones once, few, many or no size at all.

DNA: TGTGCCAGCAGTCCCCGTGGGAGAGCCTATAATTCACCCCTCCACTTT; CDR3: CASSPRGRAYNSPLHF; D: -; V: TRBV28; J: TRBJ1-6; size: many
DNA: TGTGCCAGCGCAAACCCCAGCAGGACTAGCGGGGGTCAAAGCTCCTACAATGAGCAGTTCTTC; CDR3: CASANPSRTSGGQSSYNEQFF; D: TRBD2; V: TRBV12-3/TRBV12-4; J: TRBJ2-1; size: few
DNA: TGTGCCAGCAGCTTAGGTGATTGGGTCGGCGGGACTGTTATAAAAAACATTCAGTACTTC; CDR3: CASSLGDWVGGTVIKNIQYF; D: -; V: TRBV11-2; J: TRBJ2-4; size: few
DNA: TGCAGTGCTAGCCGTGGGGTCACAGTCTCCTACAATGAGCAGTTCTTC; CDR3: CSASRGVTVSYNEQFF; D: -; V: TRBV20-1; J: TRBJ2-1; size: many
DNA: TGTGCCAGCAGCTCGACTAGCGGGAGAGCCCCAGATACGCAGTATTTT; CDR3: CASSSTSGRAPDTQYF; D: TRBD2; V: TRBV11-2; J: TRBJ2-3; size: many
DNA: TGTGCCAGCAGCTTAGAGTGGACAGCAACCTATGGCTACACCTTC; CDR3: CASSLEWTATYGYTF; D: -; V: TRBV11-2; J: TRBJ1-2; size: -
DNA: TGCGCCAGCAGTGGAGTGTTAGGGCCATCCTACGAGCAGTACTTC; CDR3: CASSGVLGPSYEQYF; D: -; V: TRBV10-2; J: TRBJ2-7; size: -
DNA: TGTGCCAGCATTCTAAAACAGGGCAACACCGGGGAGCTGTTTTTT; CDR3: CASILKQGNTGELFF; D: -; V: TRBV2; J: TRBJ2-2; size: -
DNA: TGTGCTAGTGGTTTGGTACCGGGGAGCTCTGGAAACACCATATATTTT; CDR3: CASGLVPGSSGNTIYF; D: -; V: TRBV12-5; J: TRBJ1-3; size: many
DNA: TGCGCCAGCAGCCAAGATACGGGACCAGATTTAAACACTGAAGCTTTCTTT; CDR3: CASSQDTGPDLNTEAFF; D: -; V: TRBV4-3; J: TRBJ1-1; size: -
DNA: TGTGCCAGCAGCCAGACAGGGGCCCGCGAAAAACTGTTTTTT; CDR3: CASSQTGAREKLFF; D: TRBD1; V: TRBV11-3; J: TRBJ1-4; size: many
DNA: TGTGCCAGCAGTTACTCGACTAGCGGGAGGGCCGGTGAGCAGTTCTTC; CDR3: CASSYSTSGRAGEQFF; D: TRBD2; V: TRBV6-5; J: TRBJ2-1; size: -
DNA: TGTGCCAGCAGTTGGGACAGGGCCGGGGTCGAGCAGTACTTC; CDR3: CASSWDRAGVEQYF; D: TRBD1; V: TRBV27; J: TRBJ2-7; size: many
DNA: TGTGCGGCGCGAGGGGTTGAAAACATTCAGTACTTC; CDR3: CAARGVENIQYF; D: -; V: TRBV6-1; J: TRBJ2-4; size: few
DNA: TGTGCCAGCAGTGAAGGGGGAACAGGGATAGGACCCCTCCACTTT; CDR3: CASSEGGTGIGPLHF; D: -; V: TRBV2; J: TRBJ1-6; size: -
DNA: TGTGCCAGCAGTAACCAAGACAGGGGTTACACCGGGGAGCTGTTTTTT; CDR3: CASSNQDRGYTGELFF; D: TRBD1; V: TRBV27; J: TRBJ2-2; size: -
DNA: TGTGCCAGTAGCCAAAGGAAAATCAAGGCTAGGGGTGGGGGCACTGAAGCTTTCTTT; CDR3: CASSQRKIKARGGGTEAFF; D: -; V: TRBV19; J: TRBJ1-1; size: -
DNA: TGCAGTGCTAGAGACGGGAGACAGGGAGGGTCATGGACTGAAGCTTTCTTT; CDR3: CSARDGRQGGSWTEAFF; D: TRBD1; V: TRBV20-1; J: TRBJ1-1; size: -
DNA: TGTGCCAGCAGTTCCAGACAGGGGGCGAACTATCAGCCCCAGCATTTT; CDR3: CASSSRQGANYQPQHF; D: TRBD1; V: TRBV27; J: TRBJ1-5; size: few
DNA: TGTGCCTGGAGTGTACGGGCCAGGGTCACCTACGAGCAGTACTTC; CDR3: CAWSVRARVTYEQYF; D: -; V: TRBV30; J: TRBJ2-7; size: -
DNA: TGCAGTGCTCCCGGGACTATCTACAATGAGCAGTTCTTC; CDR3: CSAPGTIYNEQFF; D: TRBD2; V: TRBV20-1; J: TRBJ2-1; size: -
DNA: TGTGCCAGCAGGTACAGGGGTCAGCCCCAGCATTTT; CDR3: CASRYRGQPQHF; D: TRBD1; V: TRBV2; J: TRBJ1-5; size: -
DNA: TGTGCCACCAGCAGAGATCCCGCTAGCGGGAGATCTAATGAGCAGTTCTTC; CDR3: CATSRDPASGRSNEQFF; D: TRBD2; V: TRBV15; J: TRBJ2-1; size: many
DNA: TGCGCCAGCAGCCCCGGGGACGGGAGCTACGAGCAGTACTTC; CDR3: CASSPGDGSYEQYF; D: -; V: TRBV5-1; J: TRBJ2-7; size: -
DNA: TGCAGTGAGAATCAGCCCCAGCATTTT; CDR3: CSENQPQHF; D: -; V: TRBV20-1; J: TRBJ1-5; size: -
DNA: TGTGCCAGCAGCCAGGACTCTGGAAACACCATATATTTT; CDR3: CASSQDSGNTIYF; D: -; V: TRBV7-8; J: TRBJ1-3; size: few
DNA: TGTGCCAGCAGTCCGGGACGAGCGGGACATAACAATGAGCAGTTCTTC; CDR3: CASSPGRAGHNNEQFF; D: -; V: TRBV27; J: TRBJ2-1; size: -
DNA: TGTGCCAGCAGCCCGGACAGCTCCTACGAGCAGTACTTC; CDR3: CASSPDSSYEQYF; D: -; V: TRBV3-1; J: TRBJ2-7; size: many